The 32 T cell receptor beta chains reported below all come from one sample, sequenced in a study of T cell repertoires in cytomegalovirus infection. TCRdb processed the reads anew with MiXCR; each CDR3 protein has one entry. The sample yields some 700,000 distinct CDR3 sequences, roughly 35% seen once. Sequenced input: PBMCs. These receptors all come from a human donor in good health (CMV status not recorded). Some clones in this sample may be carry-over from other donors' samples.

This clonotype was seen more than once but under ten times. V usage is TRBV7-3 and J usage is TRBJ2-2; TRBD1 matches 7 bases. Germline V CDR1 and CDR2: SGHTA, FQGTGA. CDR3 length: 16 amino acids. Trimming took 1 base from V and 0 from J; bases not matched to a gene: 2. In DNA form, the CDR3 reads TGTGCCAGCAGCTTAATAGGGACAGCGAACACCGGGGAGCTGTTTTTT. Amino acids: CASSLIGTANTGELFF. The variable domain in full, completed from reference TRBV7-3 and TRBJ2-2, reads GAGVSQTPSNKVTEKGKYVELRCDPISGHTALYWYRQSLGQGPEFLIYFQGTGAADDSGLPNDRFFAVRPEGSVSTLKIQRTERGDSAVYLCASSLIGTANTGELFFGEGSRLTVL.

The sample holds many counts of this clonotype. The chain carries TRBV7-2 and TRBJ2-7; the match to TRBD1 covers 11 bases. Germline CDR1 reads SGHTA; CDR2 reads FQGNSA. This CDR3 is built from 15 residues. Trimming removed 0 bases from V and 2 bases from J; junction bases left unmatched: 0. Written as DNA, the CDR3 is TGTGCCAGCAGCTTAGCGGGACAGGGGGCCTACGAGCAGTACTTC. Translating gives CASSLAGQGAYEQYF.

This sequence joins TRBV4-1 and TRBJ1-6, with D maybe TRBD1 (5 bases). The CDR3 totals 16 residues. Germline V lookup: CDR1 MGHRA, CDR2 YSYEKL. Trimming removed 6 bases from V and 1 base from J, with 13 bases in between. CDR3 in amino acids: CASRDQGGSYNSPLHF. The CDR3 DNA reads TGCGCCAGCAGGGATCAGGGAGGATCCTATAATTCACCCCTCCACTTT.

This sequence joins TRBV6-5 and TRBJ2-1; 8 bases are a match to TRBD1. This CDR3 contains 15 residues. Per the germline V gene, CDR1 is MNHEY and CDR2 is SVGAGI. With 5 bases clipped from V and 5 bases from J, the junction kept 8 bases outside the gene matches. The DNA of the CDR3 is TGTGCCAGCAGTATAACCGGGACAGGACACAATGAGCAGTTCTTC. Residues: CASSITGTGHNEQFF.

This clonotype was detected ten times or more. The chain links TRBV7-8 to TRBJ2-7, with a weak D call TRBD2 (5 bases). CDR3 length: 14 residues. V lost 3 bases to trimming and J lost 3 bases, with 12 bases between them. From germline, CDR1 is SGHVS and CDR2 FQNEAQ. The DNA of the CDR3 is TGTGCCAGCAGCTTTTTAGCTGGAGGCTACGAGCAGTACTTC. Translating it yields CASSFLAGGYEQYF. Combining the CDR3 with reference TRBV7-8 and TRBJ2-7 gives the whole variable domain GAGVSQSPRYKVAKRGQDVALRCDPISGHVSLFWYQQALGQGPEFLTYFQNEAQLDKSGLPSDRFFAERPEGSVSTLKIQRTQQEDSAVYLCASSFLAGGYEQYFGPGTRLTVT.

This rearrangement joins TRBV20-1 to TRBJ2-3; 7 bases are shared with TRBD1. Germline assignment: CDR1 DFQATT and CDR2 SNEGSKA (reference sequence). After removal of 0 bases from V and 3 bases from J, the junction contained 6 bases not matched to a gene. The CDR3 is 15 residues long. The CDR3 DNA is TGCAGTGCTAGAGACCTCCTACAGGGGACAGATACGCAGTATTTT. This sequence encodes CSARDLLQGTDTQYF.

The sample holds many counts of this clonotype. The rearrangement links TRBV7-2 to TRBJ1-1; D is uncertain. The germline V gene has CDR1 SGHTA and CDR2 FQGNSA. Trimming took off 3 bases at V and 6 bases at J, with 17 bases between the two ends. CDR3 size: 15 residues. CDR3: CASSFATLDGSEAFF. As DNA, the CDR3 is TGTGCCAGCAGCTTTGCGACTCTAGATGGCTCTGAAGCTTTCTTT.

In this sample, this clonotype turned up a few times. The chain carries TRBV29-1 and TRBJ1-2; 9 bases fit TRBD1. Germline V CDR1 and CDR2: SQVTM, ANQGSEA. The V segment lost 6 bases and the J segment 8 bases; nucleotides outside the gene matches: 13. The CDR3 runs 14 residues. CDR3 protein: CSVGVGQGYRGYTF. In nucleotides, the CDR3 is TGCAGCGTGGGGGTGGGACAGGGATATCGAGGCTACACCTTC.

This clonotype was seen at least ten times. CDR3 sequence reads: CASSYPDSPQETQYF. CDR3 nucleotide sequence: TGTGCCAGCAGCTACCCGGACTCGCCGCAAGAGACCCAGTACTTC. The chain employs TRBV7-8 and TRBJ2-5; tentative D call: TRBD2 (5 bases). There are 15 residues in the CDR3. Trimming pared 4 bases from V and 2 bases from J, leaving 14 bases between. Looked up from germline, CDR1 is SGHVS and CDR2 is FQNEAQ.

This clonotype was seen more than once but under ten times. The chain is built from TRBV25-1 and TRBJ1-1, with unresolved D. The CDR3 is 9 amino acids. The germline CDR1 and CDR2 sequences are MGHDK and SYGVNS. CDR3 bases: TGTCGGGATATCCTTCGAGCTTTCTTT. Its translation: CRDILRAFF. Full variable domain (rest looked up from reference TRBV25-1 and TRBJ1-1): EADIYQTPRYLVIGTGKKITLECSQTMGHDKMYWYQQDPGMELHLIHYSYGVNSTEKGDLSSESTVSRIRTEHFPLTLESARPSHTSQYLCRDILRAFFGQGTRLTVV.

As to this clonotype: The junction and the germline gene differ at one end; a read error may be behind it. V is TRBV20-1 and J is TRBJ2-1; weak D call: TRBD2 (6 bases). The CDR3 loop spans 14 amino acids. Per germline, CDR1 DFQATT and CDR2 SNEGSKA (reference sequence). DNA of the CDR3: TGCAGTGTTAGACTATCGACTAGTAGCAATGAGCAGTTCTTC. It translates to CSVRLSTSSNEQFF.

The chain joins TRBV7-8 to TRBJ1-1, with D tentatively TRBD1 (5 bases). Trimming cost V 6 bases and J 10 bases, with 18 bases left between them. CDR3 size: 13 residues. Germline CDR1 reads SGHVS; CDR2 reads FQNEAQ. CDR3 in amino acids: CASRVASGTGAFF. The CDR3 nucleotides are TGTGCCAGCAGGGTGGCCAGTGGGACGGGAGCTTTCTTT.

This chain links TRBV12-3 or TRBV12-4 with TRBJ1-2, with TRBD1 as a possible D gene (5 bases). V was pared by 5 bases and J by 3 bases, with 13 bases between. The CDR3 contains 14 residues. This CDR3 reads CASSVGPGHYGYTF. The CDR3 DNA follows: TGTGCCAGCAGTGTGGGGCCCGGACACTATGGCTACACCTTC.

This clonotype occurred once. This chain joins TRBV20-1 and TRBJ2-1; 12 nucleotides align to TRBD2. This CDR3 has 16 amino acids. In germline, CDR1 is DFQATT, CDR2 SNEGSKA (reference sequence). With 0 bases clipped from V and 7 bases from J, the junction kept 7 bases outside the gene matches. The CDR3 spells CSARDPLAGGPNEQFF. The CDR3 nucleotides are TGCAGTGCTAGAGACCCCCTAGCGGGAGGGCCAAATGAGCAGTTCTTC.

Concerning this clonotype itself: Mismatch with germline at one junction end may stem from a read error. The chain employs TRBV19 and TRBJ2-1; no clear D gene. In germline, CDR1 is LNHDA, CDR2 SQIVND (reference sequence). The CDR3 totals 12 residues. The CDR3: CASIIPAVEQFF. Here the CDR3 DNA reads TGTGCCAGTATTATACCCGCGGTTGAGCAGTTCTTC. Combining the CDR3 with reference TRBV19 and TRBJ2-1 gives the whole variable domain DGGITQSPKYLFRKEGQNVTLSCEQNLNHDAMYWYRQDPGQGLRLIYYSQIVNDFQKGDIAEGYSVSREKKESFPLTVTSAQKNPTAFYLCASIIPAVEQFFGPGTRLTVL.

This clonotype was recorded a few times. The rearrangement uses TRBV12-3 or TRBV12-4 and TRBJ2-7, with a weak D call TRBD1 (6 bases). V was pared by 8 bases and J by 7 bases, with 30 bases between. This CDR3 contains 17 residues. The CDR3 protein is CASAVSRITGITPEQYF. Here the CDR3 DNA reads TGTGCCAGCGCAGTCAGCCGGATAACAGGGATTACCCCAGAGCAGTACTTC.

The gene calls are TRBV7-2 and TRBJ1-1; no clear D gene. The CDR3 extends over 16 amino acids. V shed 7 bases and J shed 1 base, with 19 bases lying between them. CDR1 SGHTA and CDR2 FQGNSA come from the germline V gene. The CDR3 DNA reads TGTGCCAGCAAGATACAAGGGAGAATCCCGAACACTGAAGCTTTCTTT. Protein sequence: CASKIQGRIPNTEAFF. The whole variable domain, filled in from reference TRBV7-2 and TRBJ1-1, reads GAGVSQSPSNKVTEKGKDVELRCDPISGHTALYWYRQSLGQGLEFLIYFQGNSAPDKSGLPSDRFSAERTGGSVSTLTIQRTQQEDSAVYLCASKIQGRIPNTEAFFGQGTRLTVV.

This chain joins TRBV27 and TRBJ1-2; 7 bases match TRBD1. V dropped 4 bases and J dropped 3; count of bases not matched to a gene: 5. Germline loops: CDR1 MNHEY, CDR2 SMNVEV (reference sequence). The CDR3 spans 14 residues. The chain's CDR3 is CASSSSRGDYGYTF. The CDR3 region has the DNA TGTGCCAGCAGTTCTTCCAGGGGGGACTATGGCTACACCTTC.

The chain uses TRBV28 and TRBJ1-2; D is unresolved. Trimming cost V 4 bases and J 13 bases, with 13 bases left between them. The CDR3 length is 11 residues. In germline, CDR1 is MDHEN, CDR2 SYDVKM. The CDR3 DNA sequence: TGTGCCAGCAGTTCCCTTCCCAGGTTCACCTTC. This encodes CASSSLPRFTF.

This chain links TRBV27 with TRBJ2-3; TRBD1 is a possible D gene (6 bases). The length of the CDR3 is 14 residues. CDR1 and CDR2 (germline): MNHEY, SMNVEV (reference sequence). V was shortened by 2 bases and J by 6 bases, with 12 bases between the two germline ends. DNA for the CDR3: TGTGCCAGCAGTTTAATGACAGGCTCGGATACGCAGTATTTT. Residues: CASSLMTGSDTQYF.

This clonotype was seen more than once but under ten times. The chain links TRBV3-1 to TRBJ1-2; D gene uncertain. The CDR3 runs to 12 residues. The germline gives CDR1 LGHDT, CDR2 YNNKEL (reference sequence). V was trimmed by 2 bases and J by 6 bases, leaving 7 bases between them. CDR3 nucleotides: TGTGCCAGCAGCCAATTTGGGGATGGCTACACCTTC. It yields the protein CASSQFGDGYTF.

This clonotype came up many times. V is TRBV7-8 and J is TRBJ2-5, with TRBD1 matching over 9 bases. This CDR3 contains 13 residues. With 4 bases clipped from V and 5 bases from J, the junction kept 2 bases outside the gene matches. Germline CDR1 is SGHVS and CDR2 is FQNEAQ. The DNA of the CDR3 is TGTGCCAGCAGCTACAGGGGGCTGGAGACCCAGTACTTC. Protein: CASSYRGLETQYF.

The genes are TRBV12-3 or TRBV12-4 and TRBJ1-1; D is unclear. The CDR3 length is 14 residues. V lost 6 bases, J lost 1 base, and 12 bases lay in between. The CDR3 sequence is CASSVPPKNTEAFF. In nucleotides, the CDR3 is TGTGCCAGCAGCGTACCTCCTAAGAACACTGAAGCTTTCTTT.

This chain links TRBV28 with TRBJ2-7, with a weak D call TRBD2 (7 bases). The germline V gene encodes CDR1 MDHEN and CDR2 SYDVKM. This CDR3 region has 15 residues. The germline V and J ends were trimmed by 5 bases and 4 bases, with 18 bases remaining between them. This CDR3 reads CASSPLGGGRYEQYF. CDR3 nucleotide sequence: TGTGCCAGCAGTCCGTTAGGGGGGGGTAGGTACGAGCAGTACTTC. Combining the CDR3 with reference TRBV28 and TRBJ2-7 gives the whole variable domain DVKVTQSSRYLVKRTGEKVFLECVQDMDHENMFWYRQDPGLGLRLIYFSYDVKMKEKGDIPEGYSVSREKKERFSLILESASTNQTSMYLCASSPLGGGRYEQYFGPGTRLTVT.

The CDR3 coding sequence is TGCGCCAGCAGCTTGGGGACAGGGACTGCCAACACTGAAGCTTTCTTT. Its protein product is CASSLGTGTANTEAFF. V is TRBV5-1 and J is TRBJ1-1, with 8 bases that match TRBD1. Germline trimming cut 0 bases from V and 2 bases from J; bases unmatched to any gene: 6. This CDR3 is 16 amino acids long. CDR1 is SGHRS, CDR2 YFSETQ, per germline.

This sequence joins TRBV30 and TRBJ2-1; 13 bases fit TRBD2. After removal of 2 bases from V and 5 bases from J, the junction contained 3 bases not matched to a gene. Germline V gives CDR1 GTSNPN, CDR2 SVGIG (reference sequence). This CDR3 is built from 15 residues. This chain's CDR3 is CAWSPGTSGNNEQFF. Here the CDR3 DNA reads TGTGCCTGGAGTCCCGGGACTAGCGGGAACAATGAGCAGTTCTTC.

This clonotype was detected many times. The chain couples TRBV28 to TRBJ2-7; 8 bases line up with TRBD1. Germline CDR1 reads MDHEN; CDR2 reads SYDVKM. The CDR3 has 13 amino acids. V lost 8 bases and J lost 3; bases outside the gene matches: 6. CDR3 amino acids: CASGPGQGYEQYF. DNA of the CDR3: TGTGCCAGCGGACCCGGACAGGGCTACGAGCAGTACTTC.

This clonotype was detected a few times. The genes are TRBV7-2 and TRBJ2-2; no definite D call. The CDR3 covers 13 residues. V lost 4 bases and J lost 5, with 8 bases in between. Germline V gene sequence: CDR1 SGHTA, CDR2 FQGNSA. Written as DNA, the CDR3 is TGTGCCAGCAGCTCTAGACGGACCGGGGAGCTGTTTTTT. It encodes CASSSRRTGELFF.

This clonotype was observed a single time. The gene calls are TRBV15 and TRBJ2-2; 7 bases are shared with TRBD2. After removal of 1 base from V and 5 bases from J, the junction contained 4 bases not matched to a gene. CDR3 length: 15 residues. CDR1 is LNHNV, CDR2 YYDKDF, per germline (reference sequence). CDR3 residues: CATSRVDSGTGELFF. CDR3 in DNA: TGTGCCACCAGCAGAGTAGATAGCGGGACCGGGGAGCTGTTTTTT.

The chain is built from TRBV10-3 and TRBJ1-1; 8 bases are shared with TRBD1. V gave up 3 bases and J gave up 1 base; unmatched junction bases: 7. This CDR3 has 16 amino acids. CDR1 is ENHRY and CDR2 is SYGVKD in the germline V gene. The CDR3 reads CAISDDPGQGNTEAFF. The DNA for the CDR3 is TGTGCCATCAGTGACGACCCTGGACAGGGGAACACTGAAGCTTTCTTT.

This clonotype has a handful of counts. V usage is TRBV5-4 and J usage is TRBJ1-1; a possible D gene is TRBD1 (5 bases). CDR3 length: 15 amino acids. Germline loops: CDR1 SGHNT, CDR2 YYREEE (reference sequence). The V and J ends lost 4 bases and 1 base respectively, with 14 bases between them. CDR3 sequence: CASSRNGDPNTEAFF. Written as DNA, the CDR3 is TGTGCCAGCAGCCGGAATGGGGACCCGAACACTGAAGCTTTCTTT.

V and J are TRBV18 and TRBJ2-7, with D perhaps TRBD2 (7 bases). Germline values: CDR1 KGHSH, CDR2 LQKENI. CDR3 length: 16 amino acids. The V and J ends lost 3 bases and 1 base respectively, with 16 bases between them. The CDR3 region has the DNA TGTGCCAGCTCACCTTTAGGGGGGACTACGTCCTACGAGCAGTACTTC. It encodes CASSPLGGTTSYEQYF.